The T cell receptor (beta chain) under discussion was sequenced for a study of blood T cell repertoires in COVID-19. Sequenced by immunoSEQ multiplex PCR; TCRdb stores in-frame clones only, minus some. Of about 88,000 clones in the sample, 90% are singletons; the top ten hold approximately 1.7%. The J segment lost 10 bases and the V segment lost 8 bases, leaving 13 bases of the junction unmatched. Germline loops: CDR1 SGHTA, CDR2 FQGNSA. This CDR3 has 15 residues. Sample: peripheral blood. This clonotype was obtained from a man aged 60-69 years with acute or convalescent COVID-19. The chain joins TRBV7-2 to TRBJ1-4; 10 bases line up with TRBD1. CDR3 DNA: TGTGCCAGCTCTCTCTCCGGGACAGGGGCTGTAAAACTGTTTTTT. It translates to CASSLSGTGAVKLFF.